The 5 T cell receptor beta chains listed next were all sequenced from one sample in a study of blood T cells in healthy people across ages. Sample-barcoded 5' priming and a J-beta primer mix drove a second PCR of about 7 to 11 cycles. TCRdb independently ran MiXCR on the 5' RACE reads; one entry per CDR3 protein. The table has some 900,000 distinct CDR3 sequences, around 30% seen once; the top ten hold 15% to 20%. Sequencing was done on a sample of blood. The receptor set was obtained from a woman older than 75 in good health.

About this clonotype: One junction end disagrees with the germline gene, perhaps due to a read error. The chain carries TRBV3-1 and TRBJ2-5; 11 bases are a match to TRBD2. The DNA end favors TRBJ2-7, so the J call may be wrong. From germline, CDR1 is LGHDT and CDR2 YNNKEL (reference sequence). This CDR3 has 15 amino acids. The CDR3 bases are TGTGCCTGCAGCCATACCGGGACTAGCGGCTACGAGCAGTACTTC. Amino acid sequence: CACSHTGTSGYEQYF.

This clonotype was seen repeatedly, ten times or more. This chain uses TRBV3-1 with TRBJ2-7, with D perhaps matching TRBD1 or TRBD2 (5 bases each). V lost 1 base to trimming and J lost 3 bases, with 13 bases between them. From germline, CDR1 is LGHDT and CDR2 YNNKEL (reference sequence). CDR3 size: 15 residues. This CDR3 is CASSQAEGRGYEQYF. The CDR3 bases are TGTGCCAGCAGCCAAGCCGAGGGAAGGGGCTACGAGCAGTACTTC.

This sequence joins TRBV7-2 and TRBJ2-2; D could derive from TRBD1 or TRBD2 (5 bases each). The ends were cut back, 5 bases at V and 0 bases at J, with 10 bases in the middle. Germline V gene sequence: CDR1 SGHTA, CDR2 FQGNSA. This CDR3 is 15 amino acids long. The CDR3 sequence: CASSGTTANTGELFF. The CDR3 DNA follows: TGTGCCAGCAGCGGGACGACTGCGAACACCGGGGAGCTGTTTTTT.

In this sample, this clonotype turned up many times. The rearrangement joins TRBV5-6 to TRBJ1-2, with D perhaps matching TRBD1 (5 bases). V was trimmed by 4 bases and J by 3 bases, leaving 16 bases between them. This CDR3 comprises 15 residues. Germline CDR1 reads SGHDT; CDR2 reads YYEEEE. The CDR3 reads CASSRSRQPDYGYTF. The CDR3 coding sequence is TGTGCCAGCAGCCGGTCGCGACAGCCTGACTATGGCTACACCTTC. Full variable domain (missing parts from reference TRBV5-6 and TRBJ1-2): DAGVTQSPTHLIKTRGQQVTLRCSPKSGHDTVSWYQQALGQGPQFIFQYYEEEERQRGNFPDRFSGHQFPNYSSELNVNALLLGDSALYLCASSRSRQPDYGYTFGSGTRLTVV.

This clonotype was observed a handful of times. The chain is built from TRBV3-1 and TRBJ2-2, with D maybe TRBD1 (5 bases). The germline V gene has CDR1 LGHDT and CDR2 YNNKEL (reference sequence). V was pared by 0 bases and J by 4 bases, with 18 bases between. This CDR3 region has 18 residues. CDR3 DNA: TGTGCCAGCAGCCAAGAACGGTTATGGGGCGTTAGCACCGGGGAGCTGTTTTTT. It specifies CASSQERLWGVSTGELFF.